This TCR beta chain comes out of a study of neurological immune-mediated disorders. Across the whole study: About 90% of the roughly 34 multiple sclerosis patients had relapsing-remitting disease; 3 had secondary progressive.

V shed 4 bases and J shed 5 bases, with 9 bases lying between them. Germline CDR1 SGHTA, CDR2 FQGTGA. CDR3 length: 13 residues. This clonotype showed up many times. TCRdb re-analysed the 5' RACE reads in MiXCR, keeping a single row per CDR3 protein. The data show roughly 62,000 distinct CDR3 sequences, about 3.7% seen once. The specimen sequenced was PBMCs. V gene TRBV7-3 combines with J gene TRBJ1-5; a possible D gene is TRBD1 (5 bases). This sequence originates from a woman in her 50s with multiple sclerosis. This chain's CDR3 is CASSSSTDQPQHF. The CDR3 bases are TGTGCCAGCAGCTCGTCGACAGATCAGCCCCAGCATTTT. The full variable domain, rest sourced from reference TRBV7-3 and TRBJ1-5, is GAGVSQTPSNKVTEKGKYVELRCDPISGHTALYWYRQSLGQGPEFLIYFQGTGAADDSGLPNDRFFAVRPEGSVSTLKIQRTERGDSAVYLCASSSSTDQPQHFGDGTRLSIL.